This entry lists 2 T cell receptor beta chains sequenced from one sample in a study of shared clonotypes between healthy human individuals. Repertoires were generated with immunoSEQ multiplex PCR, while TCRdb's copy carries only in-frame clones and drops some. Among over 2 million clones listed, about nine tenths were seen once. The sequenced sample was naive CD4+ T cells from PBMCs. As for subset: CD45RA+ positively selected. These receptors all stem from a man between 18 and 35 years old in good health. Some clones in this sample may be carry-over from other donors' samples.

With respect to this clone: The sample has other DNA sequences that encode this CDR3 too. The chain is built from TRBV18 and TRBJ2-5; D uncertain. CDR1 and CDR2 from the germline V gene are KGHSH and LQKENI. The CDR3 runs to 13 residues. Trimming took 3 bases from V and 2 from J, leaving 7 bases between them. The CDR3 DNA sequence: TGTGCCAGCTCACCGCAGTCGCAAGAGACCCAGTACTTC. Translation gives CASSPQSQETQYF.

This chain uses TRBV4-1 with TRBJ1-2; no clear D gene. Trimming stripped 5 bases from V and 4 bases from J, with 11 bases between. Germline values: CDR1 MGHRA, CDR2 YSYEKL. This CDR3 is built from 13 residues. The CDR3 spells CASSISRIYGYTF. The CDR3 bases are TGCGCCAGCAGCATTTCCAGGATCTATGGCTACACCTTC.